This T cell receptor (beta chain) came from a study of CD8 T cells in Susac syndrome. Diagnostic criteria for definite or probable disease, in their recently defined form, were met by the patients with Susac syndrome. Negative isolation was used for CD8+ and CD4+ T cells and FACS enrichment for TEMRA cells. The CDR3 is 16 residues long. Trimming stripped 0 bases from V and 4 bases from J, with 19 bases between. In germline, CDR1 is DFQATT, CDR2 SNEGSKA (reference sequence). Reverse transcription of about 0.5 to 1 ug RNA used random hexamers. An immunoSEQ multiplex PCR generated amplified TCR beta CDR3 products spanning 54 Vbeta and 13 Jbeta. TCRdb analysed the immunoSEQ multiplex PCR reads with MiXCR anew, one entry per CDR3 protein. Of approximately 210,000 distinct CDR3 sequences listed, 94% were seen once; the top ten hold about 0.14%.

Sequenced material: CD4+ T cells from PBMCs. This clonotype originated in a human donor with Susac syndrome. This chain joins TRBV20-1 and TRBJ2-7; maybe TRBD2 (6 bases). CDR3 loop: CSARDRAGLRLYEQYF. The CDR3 DNA sequence: TGCAGTGCTAGAGATAGGGCGGGGCTAAGACTTTACGAGCAGTACTTC.